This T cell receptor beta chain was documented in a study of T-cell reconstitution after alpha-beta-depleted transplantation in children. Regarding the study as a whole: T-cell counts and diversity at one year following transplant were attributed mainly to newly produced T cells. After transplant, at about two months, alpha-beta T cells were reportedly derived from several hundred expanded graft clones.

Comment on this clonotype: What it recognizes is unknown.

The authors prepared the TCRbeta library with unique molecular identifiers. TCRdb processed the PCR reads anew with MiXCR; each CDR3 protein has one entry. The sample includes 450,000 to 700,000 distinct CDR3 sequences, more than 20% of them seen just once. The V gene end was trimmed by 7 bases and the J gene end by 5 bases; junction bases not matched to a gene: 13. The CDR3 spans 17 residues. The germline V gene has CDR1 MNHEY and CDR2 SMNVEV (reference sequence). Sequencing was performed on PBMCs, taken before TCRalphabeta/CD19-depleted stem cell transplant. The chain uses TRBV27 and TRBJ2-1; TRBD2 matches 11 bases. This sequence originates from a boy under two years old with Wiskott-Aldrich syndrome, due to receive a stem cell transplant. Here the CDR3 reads CASNWLAGGKGNNEQFF. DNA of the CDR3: TGTGCCAGCAATTGGCTAGCGGGAGGTAAGGGAAACAATGAGCAGTTCTTC.